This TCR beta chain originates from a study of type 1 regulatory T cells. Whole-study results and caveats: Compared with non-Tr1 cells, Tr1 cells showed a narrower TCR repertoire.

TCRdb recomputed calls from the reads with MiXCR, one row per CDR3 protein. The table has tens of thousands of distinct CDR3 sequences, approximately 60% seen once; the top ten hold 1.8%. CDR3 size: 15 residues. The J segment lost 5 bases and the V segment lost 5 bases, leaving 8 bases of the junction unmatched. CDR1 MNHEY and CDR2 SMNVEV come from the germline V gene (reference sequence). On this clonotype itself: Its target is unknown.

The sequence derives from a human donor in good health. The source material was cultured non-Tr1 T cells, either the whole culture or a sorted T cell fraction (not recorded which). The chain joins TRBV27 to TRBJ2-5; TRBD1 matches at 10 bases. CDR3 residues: CASSVGQGGWETQYF. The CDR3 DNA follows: TGTGCCAGCAGTGTAGGACAGGGGGGCTGGGAGACCCAGTACTTC.